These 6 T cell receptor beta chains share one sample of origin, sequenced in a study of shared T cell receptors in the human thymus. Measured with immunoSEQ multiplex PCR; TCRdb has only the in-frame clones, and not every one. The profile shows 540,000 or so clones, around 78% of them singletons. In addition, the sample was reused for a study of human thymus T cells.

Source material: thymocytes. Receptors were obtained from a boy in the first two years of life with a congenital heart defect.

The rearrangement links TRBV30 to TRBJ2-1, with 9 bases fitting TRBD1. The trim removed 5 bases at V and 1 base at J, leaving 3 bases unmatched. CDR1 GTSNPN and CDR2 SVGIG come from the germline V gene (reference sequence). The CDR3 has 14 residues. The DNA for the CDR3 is TGTGCCTGGCGGACAGGGGTTTCCTACAATGAGCAGTTCTTC. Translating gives CAWRTGVSYNEQFF.

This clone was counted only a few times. The CDR3 spells CASSHENRDRDTEAFF. Here the CDR3 DNA reads TGCGCCAGCAGCCATGAAAACAGGGATAGAGACACTGAAGCTTTCTTT. This chain uses TRBV4-1 with TRBJ1-1; the D gene is possibly TRBD1 (6 bases). Germline CDR1 is MGHRA and CDR2 is YSYEKL. The CDR3 runs to 16 residues. The V and J ends lost 3 bases and 3 bases respectively, with 17 bases between them.

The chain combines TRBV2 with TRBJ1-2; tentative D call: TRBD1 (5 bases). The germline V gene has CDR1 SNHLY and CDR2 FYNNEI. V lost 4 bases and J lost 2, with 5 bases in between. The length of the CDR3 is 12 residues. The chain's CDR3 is CASSAGNYGYTF. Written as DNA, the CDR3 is TGTGCCAGCAGTGCAGGGAACTATGGCTACACCTTC.

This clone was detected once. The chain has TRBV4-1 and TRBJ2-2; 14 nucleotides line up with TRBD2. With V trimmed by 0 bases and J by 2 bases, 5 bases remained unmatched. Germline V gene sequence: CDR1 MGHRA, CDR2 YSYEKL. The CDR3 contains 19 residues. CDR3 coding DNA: TGCGCCAGCAGCCAAGATGGGACTAGCGGGAGCGTCAACACCGGGGAGCTGTTTTTT. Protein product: CASSQDGTSGSVNTGELFF.

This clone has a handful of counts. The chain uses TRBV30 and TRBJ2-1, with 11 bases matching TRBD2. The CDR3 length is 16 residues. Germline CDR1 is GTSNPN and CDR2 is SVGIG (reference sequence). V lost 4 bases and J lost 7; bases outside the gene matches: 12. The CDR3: CAWTILAGEGWNEQFF. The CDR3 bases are TGTGCCTGGACCATACTAGCGGGAGAGGGGTGGAATGAGCAGTTCTTC. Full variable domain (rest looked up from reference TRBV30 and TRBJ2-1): SQTIHQWPATLVQPVGSPLSLECTVEGTSNPNLYWYRQAAGRGLQLLFYSVGIGQISSEVPQNLSASRPQDRQFILSSKKLLLSDSGFYLCAWTILAGEGWNEQFFGPGTRLTVL.

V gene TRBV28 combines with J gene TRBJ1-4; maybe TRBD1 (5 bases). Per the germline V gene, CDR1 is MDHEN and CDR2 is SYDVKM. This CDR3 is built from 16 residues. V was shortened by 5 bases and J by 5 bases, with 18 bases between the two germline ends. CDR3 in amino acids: CASSPPSPQGNEKLFF. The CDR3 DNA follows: TGTGCCAGCAGTCCCCCCTCGCCTCAGGGAAATGAAAAACTGTTTTTT.